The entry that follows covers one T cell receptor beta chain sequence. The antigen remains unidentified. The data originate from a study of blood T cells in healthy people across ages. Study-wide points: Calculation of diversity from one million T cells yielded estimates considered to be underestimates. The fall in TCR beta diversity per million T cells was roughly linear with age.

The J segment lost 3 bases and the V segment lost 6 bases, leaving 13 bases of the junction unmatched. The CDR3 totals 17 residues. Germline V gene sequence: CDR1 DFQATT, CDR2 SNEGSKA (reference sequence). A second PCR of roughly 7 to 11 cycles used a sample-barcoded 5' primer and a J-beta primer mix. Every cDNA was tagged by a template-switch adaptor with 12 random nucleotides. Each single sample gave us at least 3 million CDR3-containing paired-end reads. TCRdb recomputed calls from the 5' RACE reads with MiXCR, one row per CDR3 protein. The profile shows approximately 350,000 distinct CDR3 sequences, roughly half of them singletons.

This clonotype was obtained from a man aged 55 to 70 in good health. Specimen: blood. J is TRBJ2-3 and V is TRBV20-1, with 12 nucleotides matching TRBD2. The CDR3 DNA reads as TGCAGTGCCGTGGACATCCGGACTAGCGGGGTTACAGATACGCAGTATTTT. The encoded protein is CSAVDIRTSGVTDTQYF.